What follows are 5 T cell receptor beta chains derived from one specimen sequenced in a study of shared clonotypes between healthy human individuals. In the naive CD8 group, cells lacked CD45RO and were positively selected for CCR7, so terminally differentiated effector memory CD45RA+ cells were left out. Clones were read by immunoSEQ multiplex PCR, and TCRdb kept only the in-frame ones, dropping some. The table has some 2 million clones, 85% to 95% seen once. Sequenced material: naive CD8+ T cells sorted from blood. The receptors originated from a man younger than 35 in good health.

The rearrangement links TRBV29-1 to TRBJ2-7, with TRBD2 matching over 11 bases. This CDR3 spans 12 amino acids. CDR1 is SQVTM and CDR2 is ANQGSEA in the germline V gene. V was clipped by 7 bases and J by 5 bases; unmatched bases: 4. The CDR3 sequence is CSGLAGSHEQYF. The DNA for the CDR3 is TGCAGCGGACTAGCGGGGTCCCACGAGCAGTACTTC.

Notes on this clone: The junction departs from the called germline gene at one end, perhaps through a read error. The chain carries TRBV30 and TRBJ2-7; D not certain. The germline V gene encodes CDR1 GTSNPN and CDR2 SVGIG (reference sequence). This CDR3 comprises 11 residues. CDR3 bases: TGTGCCTGGAGTGTATCCTCCGAGAAGTACTTC. This encodes CAWSVSSEKYF.

The chain has TRBV5-3 and TRBJ1-1; D is undetermined. TRBV5-3 is marked as an open reading frame, function uncertain. The CDR3 covers 11 residues. Trimming cost V 6 bases and J 2 bases, with 5 bases left between them. In nucleotides, the CDR3 is TGTGCCAGAAAGGCTAACACTGAAGCTTTCTTT. It specifies CARKANTEAFF.

This chain links TRBV6-1 with TRBJ1-6; D remains unclear. Trimming pared 4 bases from V and 9 bases from J, leaving 22 bases between. Per the germline V gene, CDR1 is MNHNS and CDR2 is SASEGT. The CDR3 runs 17 residues. CDR3 DNA sequence: TGTGCCAGCAGTGCCTTTGTCGGTGAGGAGTTGGCTTCACCCCTCCACTTT. It is translated as CASSAFVGEELASPLHF.

The V and J genes are TRBV6-6 and TRBJ2-1, with D possibly matching TRBD1 (5 bases). Germline loops: CDR1 MNHNY, CDR2 SVGAGI (reference sequence). This CDR3 contains 12 residues. Between the trimmed V and J ends, which lost 10 bases and 8 bases, there was a span of 15 bases. CDR3 bases: TGTGCCACCTCTGGGGCCCCCGATGAGCAGTTCTTC. Its translation: CATSGAPDEQFF.